This TCR beta chain was retrieved from a study of blood T cell repertoires in COVID-19. Looking at the study overall: From the United States, Italy and Spain came samples of acute and convalescent COVID-19. T cells, B-cell-depleted T cells, or PBMCs provided the cDNA or gDNA that served as material.

One Seattle source followed patients from active infection through their disease course. Here immunoSEQ multiplex PCR was the method, and the copy in TCRdb shows in-frame clones only, minus some. Of some 320,000 clones detected, roughly 90% appear once; the ten largest clones hold approximately 10%. The sequence derives from a woman aged 30 to 39 with COVID-19, enrolled during active disease. The source material was peripheral blood.

CDR3 region: CASSLRQNNQPQHF. CDR3 DNA sequence: TGTGCCAGCAGTTTAAGACAGAACAATCAGCCCCAGCATTTT. The chain is built from TRBV28 and TRBJ1-5, with a possible D match to TRBD1 (5 bases). The V and J ends lost 2 bases and 3 bases respectively, with 8 bases between them. Germline-derived CDR1 and CDR2 are MDHEN and SYDVKM. The CDR3 has 14 residues.